This T cell receptor (beta chain) derives from a study of T-cell memory formation after mild COVID-19. Study as a whole: TCR clusters were largely donor specific. Study findings and constraints: For second-wave clones that peaked at day 37, SARS-CoV-2 specificity went unverified. Clones that contracted from day 15 to 85 had balanced CD4/CD8; later expanders were CD4+ biased. Contracting clones localized mainly to CM and EM when CD4+ and mainly to EMRA when CD8+.

The CDR3 is made up of 14 amino acids. Germline V gives CDR1 MGHRA, CDR2 YSYEKL. V was cut by 1 base and J by 8 bases, with 11 bases left in between. A word on this clonotype: The antigen is unknown.

In TCRdb, the 5' RACE reads were re-called with MiXCR into one record per CDR3 protein. The table lists roughly 600,000 distinct CDR3 sequences, more than 15% of them singletons. Sample: PBMCs or a T cell subset sorted from them (not recorded which). The clonotype was recovered from an adult woman who had mild COVID-19 (a few samples of this study predate the infection). Cell type and time point are not known. This chain uses TRBV4-1 with TRBJ1-4, with D possibly TRBD1 on 6 matching bases. The CDR3 DNA reads as TGCGCCAGCAGCCAAGTGGGGGGCGTCGAAAAACTGTTTTTT. This codes for CASSQVGGVEKLFF.